This entry lists 29 T cell receptor beta chains sequenced from one sample in a study of blood T cells in healthy people across ages (dated by TCRdb to 2013 to 2016). The library was built by means of 5' RACE. The listed sequencing device is Illumina HiSeq 2500. A second PCR of about 7 to 12 cycles was run with a J-beta primer mix and a sample-barcoded 5' primer. TCRdb cleaned the public reads at Q25 with fastp, built clones with MiXCR and kept in-frame beta chains. All rows with the same CDR3 protein become a single entry with the most common DNA and genes. The sample includes more than 900,000 distinct CDR3 sequences, with about 27% observed a single time. The ten biggest clones cover 10% of the sample. These data also formed part of another study, on T cells of mothers and their children.

Sequencing was performed on blood. These TCRs come from a woman aged 40 to 50 in good health.

The gene calls are TRBV5-1 and TRBJ2-3; D call uncertain. Germline loops: CDR1 SGHRS, CDR2 YFSETQ. CDR3 length equals 15 residues. V was clipped by 3 bases and J by 4 bases, with 15 bases between them. CDR3 in amino acids: CASSSSSSLPDTQYF. Written as DNA, the CDR3 is TGCGCCAGCAGCTCAAGCAGTTCCTTGCCAGATACGCAGTATTTT.

Comments on this clonotype: With a much larger clone just one base away, this may be a read error. The chain links TRBV7-2 to TRBJ2-5; unclear D gene. Germline CDR1 and CDR2: SGHTA and FQGNSA. The CDR3 spans 14 residues. The germline V and J ends were trimmed by 8 bases and 4 bases, with 17 bases remaining between them. The CDR3, as DNA: TGTGCCAGCTGCTCCTTTCGGGCGGCAGAGACCCAGTACTTC. Its protein product is CASCSFRAAETQYF.

This clonotype was seen only a few times. The J gene is TRBJ2-1, the V gene TRBV12-3 or TRBV12-4; D not resolved. This CDR3 is 14 amino acids long. V lost 6 bases to trimming and J lost 7 bases, with 16 bases between them. The CDR3 here is CASSPDPVGNEQFF. The CDR3 DNA follows: TGTGCCAGCAGCCCGGACCCGGTTGGGAATGAGCAGTTCTTC.

V usage is TRBV6-6 and J usage is TRBJ2-1; 7 bases match TRBD2. The CDR3 contains 16 residues. V gave up 5 bases and J gave up 10 bases; unmatched junction bases: 17. Germline V gene sequence: CDR1 MNHNY, CDR2 SVGAGI (reference sequence). The DNA for the CDR3 is TGTGCCAGCAGTCCATCCAGCGGGGTAGGGTTCGAAGAGCAGTTCTTC. Translated, it gives CASSPSSGVGFEEQFF.

This rearrangement joins TRBV4-3 to TRBJ1-1; D call uncertain. Looked up from germline, CDR1 is LGHNA and CDR2 is YSLEER. The CDR3 loop spans 16 amino acids. The V and J ends lost 0 bases and 3 bases respectively, with 14 bases between them. The CDR3 loop reads CASSQDKRQSYTEAFF. CDR3 nucleotides: TGCGCCAGCAGCCAAGATAAGCGGCAGTCCTACACTGAAGCTTTCTTT.

A remark on this clonotype: At one end, the junction sequence differs from germline, possibly due to a read error. The rearrangement joins TRBV4-3 to TRBJ2-7, with D possibly being TRBD2 (6 bases). The CDR3 covers 15 residues. The germline V gene encodes CDR1 LGHNA and CDR2 YSLEER. The CDR3 DNA reads TGCGCCAGCAGCCCGGGAGCGGACAACTCCTACGAGCAGGACTTC. It translates to CASSPGADNSYEQDF.

The gene calls are TRBV20-1 and TRBJ1-1; 11 nucleotides line up with TRBD1. Per the germline V gene, CDR1 is DFQATT and CDR2 is SNEGSKA (reference sequence). The J segment lost 0 bases and the V segment lost 5 bases, leaving 5 bases of the junction unmatched. The CDR3 consists of 15 residues. The CDR3 loop reads CSAPRTGGVNTEAFF. The DNA of the CDR3 is TGCAGTGCTCCACGGACAGGGGGCGTGAACACTGAAGCTTTCTTT.

This clonotype showed up many times. DNA for the CDR3: TGCGCCAGCAGCCGACCCGTGAGGGGGGGGAGCTCCTACAATGAGCAGTTCTTC. Translation gives CASSRPVRGGSSYNEQFF. This rearrangement joins TRBV4-1 to TRBJ2-1; D might be TRBD2 (7 bases). This CDR3 comprises 18 residues. V was clipped by 4 bases and J by 0 bases, with 19 bases between them. Per the germline V gene, CDR1 is MGHRA and CDR2 is YSYEKL.

At least ten counts were recorded for this clonotype. This rearrangement joins TRBV7-2 to TRBJ2-1; D call uncertain. The germline V gene encodes CDR1 SGHTA and CDR2 FQGNSA. The length of the CDR3 is 12 residues. V was cut by 4 bases and J by 9 bases, with 10 bases left in between. The CDR3 DNA reads as TGTGCCAGCAGCTCTAGTTATGGTGAGCAGTTCTTC. Amino acids: CASSSSYGEQFF.

This clonotype was recorded a few times. This chain joins TRBV12-3 or TRBV12-4 and TRBJ1-1, with TRBD1 matching over 8 bases. The CDR3 loop spans 14 amino acids. Unmatched junction bases numbered 8, after V lost 6 bases and J lost 5 bases. CDR3 sequence reads: CASRITGGRTEAFF. CDR3 DNA: TGTGCCAGCAGAATCACAGGGGGTAGAACTGAAGCTTTCTTT.

This chain joins TRBV6-5 and TRBJ1-5; D may be TRBD1 (5 bases). The germline V and J ends were trimmed by 2 bases and 0 bases, with 17 bases remaining between them. There are 18 residues in the CDR3. The germline V gene has CDR1 MNHEY and CDR2 SVGAGI. CDR3: CASSYTGREVISNQPQHF. The CDR3 DNA reads TGTGCCAGCAGTTACACAGGCAGGGAGGTAATTAGCAATCAGCCCCAGCATTTT.

The sample holds a few counts of this clonotype. J is TRBJ2-5 and V is TRBV5-1, with a possible D match to TRBD2 (6 bases). CDR1 is SGHRS, CDR2 YFSETQ, per germline. Between the trimmed V and J ends, which lost 0 bases and 4 bases, there was a span of 16 bases. This CDR3 spans 16 amino acids. This CDR3 reads CASSLGIGGAGETQYF. The CDR3 DNA sequence: TGCGCCAGCAGCTTGGGGATTGGAGGGGCAGGAGAGACCCAGTACTTC.

In its sample, this clonotype was seen many times. In DNA form, the CDR3 reads TGTGCCAGCAGCTCGAAAGAAGCCAAAAACATTCAGTACTTC. It encodes CASSSKEAKNIQYF. This chain joins TRBV7-9 and TRBJ2-4; D is undetermined. The CDR3 extends over 14 amino acids. The ends were cut back, 4 bases at V and 0 bases at J, with 7 bases in the middle. Looked up from germline, CDR1 is SEHNR and CDR2 is FQNEAQ (reference sequence).

Only a few counts were recorded for this clonotype. This chain connects TRBV4-2 to TRBJ1-1; TRBD1 agrees at 7 bases. The trim removed 1 base at V and 4 bases at J, leaving 6 bases unmatched. This CDR3 spans 15 amino acids. Germline V CDR1 and CDR2: LGHNA, YNFKEQ. CDR3 in amino acids: CASSQASGQATEAFF. The DNA of the CDR3 is TGTGCCAGCAGCCAAGCATCAGGACAGGCCACTGAAGCTTTCTTT.

This clonotype showed up just a few times. The CDR3 loop is CASSSRTGQGYTF. The CDR3 DNA is TGTGCCAGCAGCTCACGGACAGGGCAAGGCTACACCTTC. This sequence joins TRBV7-9 and TRBJ1-2, with 8 positions matching TRBD1. This CDR3 has 13 amino acids. Trimming took 4 bases from V and 8 from J; bases not matched to a gene: 6. Germline CDR1 reads SEHNR; CDR2 reads FQNEAQ (reference sequence).

Concerning this clonotype itself: A clone one base away is much larger, so this may be a read error. The V gene is TRBV29-1, the J gene TRBJ2-1, with 7 bases identical to TRBD1. The CDR3 totals 14 residues. Germline assignment: CDR1 SQVTM and CDR2 ANQGSEA. This CDR3 is CSVEGWGQYNERFF. CDR3 in DNA: TGCAGCGTTGAAGGTTGGGGACAGTACAATGAGCGGTTCTTC.

This clonotype was recorded at least ten times. One end of the junction does not line up with germline, which may come from a read error. J is TRBJ2-5 and V is TRBV7-7; D possibly corresponds to TRBD1 (5 bases). The germline CDR1 and CDR2 sequences are SSHAT and FNYEAQ (reference sequence). CDR3 size: 15 residues. The CDR3 DNA sequence: TGTGCTAGCAGCTTAAGGGCAGGGTCGGGCGAGACCCAGTACTTC. Translated: CASSLRAGSGETQYF.

Many counts were recorded for this clonotype. DNA of the CDR3: TGTGCCAGCAGCTATCCAAGGACAGGCGGCGGCAATGAGCAGTTCTTC. Amino acids: CASSYPRTGGGNEQFF. V is TRBV9 and J is TRBJ2-1, with 7 bases matching TRBD1. Germline V gene data show CDR1 as SGDLS and CDR2 as YYNGEE. With 4 bases clipped from V and 6 bases from J, the junction kept 13 bases outside the gene matches. This CDR3 has 16 residues.

This clonotype occurred a few times. The chain uses TRBV5-6 and TRBJ2-7; TRBD2 might be the D (6 bases). Germline-derived CDR1 and CDR2 are SGHDT and YYEEEE. This CDR3 has 16 residues. With 0 bases removed from V and 7 bases from J, the gap between germline ends came to 20 bases. CDR3 DNA sequence: TGTGCCAGCAGCTTGGATCGGGGCGGGGCCGGTCGAGAGCAGTACTTC. This codes for CASSLDRGGAGREQYF.

Worth noting for this clonotype: Given a much more abundant clone one base away, this may be a read error. The chain links TRBV4-2 to TRBJ1-2; TRBD1 might be the D (5 bases). The CDR3 is made up of 15 amino acids. Germline lookup yields CDR1 LGHNA and CDR2 YNFKEQ. Trimming shortened V by 0 bases and J by 5 bases, and 13 bases separated the two germline ends. The CDR3 region is CASSQDARERYGYTF. CDR3 DNA: TGTGCCAGCAGCCAAGATGCCAGGGAGAGATATGGCTACACCTTC.

In its sample, this clonotype was seen a few times. This rearrangement joins TRBV28 to TRBJ2-3, with 7 positions matching TRBD1. V shed 5 bases and J 0 bases; nucleotides not matched to a gene: 20. This CDR3 has 20 amino acids. Germline CDR1 MDHEN, CDR2 SYDVKM. CDR3 nucleotide sequence: TGTGCCAGCAGTCCTCAAAGTTCCCCTACAGGGGCGCGGAGCACAGATACGCAGTATTTT. It translates to CASSPQSSPTGARSTDTQYF.

About this clonotype: The conserved phenylalanine or tryptophan normally closing the CDR3 is absent here, so this likely arose from a read error. This chain joins TRBV20-1 and TRBJ2-3; D gene ambiguous. Trimming removed 3 bases at V and 4 bases at J, with 14 bases between. Germline lookup yields CDR1 DFQATT and CDR2 SNEGSKA (reference sequence). The CDR3 totals 14 residues. This CDR3 is CSARGWVSADTQYC. CDR3 sequence (DNA): TGCAGTGCTAGGGGATGGGTCTCGGCAGATACGCAGTATTGT.

This clonotype was counted between two and nine times. The chain joins TRBV28 to TRBJ2-2; the D gene is possibly TRBD1 (5 bases). This CDR3 is 13 amino acids long. Per germline, CDR1 MDHEN and CDR2 SYDVKM. Trimming cost V 6 bases and J 5 bases, with 10 bases left between them. This CDR3 reads CASSTRVTGELFF. CDR3 coding DNA: TGTGCCAGCAGCACCAGGGTTACCGGGGAGCTGTTTTTT.

Comments on this clonotype: Being one base from a much bigger clone, this may be a read error. This sequence joins TRBV7-3 and TRBJ1-2; possible D gene TRBD1, 5 bases. Germline V gene lookup returns CDR1 SGHTA and CDR2 FQGTGA. The CDR3 length is 14 residues. The CDR3 bases are TGTGCCAGCAGACTAGACAGTAACTCCTACGAGCAGCACTTC. Its protein is CASRLDSNSYEQHF.

This clonotype has just a few counts. The J gene is TRBJ2-3, the V gene TRBV10-3; 8 bases match TRBD1. Per germline, CDR1 ENHRY and CDR2 SYGVKD. The CDR3 spans 15 residues. V lost 3 bases, J lost 5 bases, and 7 bases stayed unmatched. The CDR3 DNA sequence: TGTGCCATCAGTGAAGGTGACAGGGGTGGAGATACGCAGTATTTT. Amino acids: CAISEGDRGGDTQYF.

This clonotype was recorded once. Given a much more abundant clone one base away, this may be a read error. The rearrangement links TRBV7-2 to TRBJ2-7; no clear D. CDR1 is SGHTA and CDR2 is FQGNSA in the germline V gene. The CDR3 spans 14 residues. The V gene lost 1 base and the J gene lost 0 bases, with 7 bases spanning the gap. This CDR3 is CASSLDQASYEQYF. CDR3 nucleotides: TGTGCCAGCAGCTTAGATCAGGCCTCCTACGAGCAGTACTTC.

The V and J genes are TRBV20-1 and TRBJ1-1; possible D gene TRBD1, 5 bases. The CDR3 has 16 amino acids. The V end lost 6 bases, the J end lost 0 bases, and 20 bases lay between the germline ends. Germline assignment: CDR1 DFQATT and CDR2 SNEGSKA (reference sequence). The CDR3 DNA sequence: TGCAGTGCGGACGGGGCATCCACGATCATGAACACTGAAGCTTTCTTT. Protein: CSADGASTIMNTEAFF.

V is TRBV19 and J is TRBJ2-2; 7 nucleotides match TRBD2. The CDR3 is 17 residues long. Germline V CDR1 and CDR2: LNHDA, SQIVND (reference sequence). V was pared by 6 bases and J by 7 bases, with 17 bases of the junction left unmatched. CDR3 sequence (DNA): TGTGCCAGTAGCCATGAGTGGGACTACCTCTTCCGCGGGGAGCTGTTTTTT. This translates into CASSHEWDYLFRGELFF. Full variable domain (rest looked up from reference TRBV19 and TRBJ2-2): DGGITQSPKYLFRKEGQNVTLSCEQNLNHDAMYWYRQDPGQGLRLIYYSQIVNDFQKGDIAEGYSVSREKKESFPLTVTSAQKNPTAFYLCASSHEWDYLFRGELFFGEGSRLTVL.

The chain is built from TRBV18 and TRBJ1-1; a weak D match, TRBD1 (6 bases). Trimming took 2 bases from V and 3 from J, leaving 10 bases between them. Per germline, CDR1 KGHSH and CDR2 LQKENI. This CDR3 contains 14 residues. CDR3 coding DNA: TGTGCCAGCTCACCAAGACAGGAACACACTGAAGCTTTCTTT. Protein sequence: CASSPRQEHTEAFF.